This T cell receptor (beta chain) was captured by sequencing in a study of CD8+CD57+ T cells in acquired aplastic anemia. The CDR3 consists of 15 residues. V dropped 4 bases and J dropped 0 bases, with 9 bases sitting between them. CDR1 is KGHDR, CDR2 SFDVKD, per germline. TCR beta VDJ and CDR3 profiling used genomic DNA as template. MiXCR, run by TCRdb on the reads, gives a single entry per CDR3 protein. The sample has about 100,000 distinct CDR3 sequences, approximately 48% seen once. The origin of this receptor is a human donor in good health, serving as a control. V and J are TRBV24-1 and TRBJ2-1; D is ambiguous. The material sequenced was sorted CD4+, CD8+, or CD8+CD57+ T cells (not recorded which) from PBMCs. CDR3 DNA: TGTGCCACCAGTGAACGTACGAGCTCCTACAATGAGCAGTTCTTC. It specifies CATSERTSSYNEQFF.